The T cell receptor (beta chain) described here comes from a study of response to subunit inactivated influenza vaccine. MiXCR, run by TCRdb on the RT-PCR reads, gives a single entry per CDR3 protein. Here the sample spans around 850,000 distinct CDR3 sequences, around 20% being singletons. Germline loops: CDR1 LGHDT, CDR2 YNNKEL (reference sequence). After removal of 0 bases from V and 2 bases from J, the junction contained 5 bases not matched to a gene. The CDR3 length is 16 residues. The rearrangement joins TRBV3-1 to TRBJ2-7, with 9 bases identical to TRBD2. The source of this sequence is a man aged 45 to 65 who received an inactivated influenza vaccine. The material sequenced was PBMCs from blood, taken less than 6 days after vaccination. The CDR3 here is CASSQEGLASTYEQYF. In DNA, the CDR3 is TGTGCCAGCAGCCAAGAAGGACTAGCGAGCACCTACGAGCAGTACTTC.